This TCR beta chain was captured by sequencing in a study of shared clonotypes between healthy human individuals (dated by TCRdb to about 2020). Regarding the research as a whole: The cohort included three men and a couple of women between 18 and 49 years of age. Per donor, three plates each were used for CD4 naive and CD4 memory, two for CD8 naive, and one for CD8 memory. To estimate repertoire size and how much clonotype sharing occurs between individuals, the study deeply sequenced the blood TCR repertoires of several healthy adults. To increase sequencing depth and limit assay-specific biases, TCR repertoire library preparation and sequencing were carried out by different laboratories using diverse techniques. Leukapheresis yielded between about 0.94 and 10 billion PBMCs per donor.

CD8 naive samples consisted of CD45RO-negative cells that were positively selected for CCR7, yielding a CD45RA+CCR7+ population without TemRA cells. Healthy HIV-negative adults with no recently reported acute infections or vaccinations were included as donors. Every donor was a Caucasian adult living in Nashville, Tennessee, USA. After blood collection by leukapheresis, PBMCs were isolated using Ficoll-Histopaque density gradient centrifugation and then cryopreserved in the vapor phase of liquid nitrogen. Analytical flow cytometry was used to check the purity and quantity of every magnetically sorted T cell population. From each sorted fraction, genomic DNA was isolated and quantified by UV absorbance on a Nanodrop 2000c. Summary of the overall study and its limitations: Incomplete sequencing was indicated by rarefaction of sorted-subset datasets, despite the large sequencing depth. Larger estimated clonotype richness was generally found for naive subsets than for memory subsets. The small number of donors limited the genetic and exposure-history diversity represented. Across four donors, about 4.5% of naive CD4, over 3% of naive CD8, under 2.5% of memory CD4, and approximately 0.4% of memory CD8 clonotypes were shared. Pairwise subsampling indicated that sequencing depth was expected to affect the degree of clonotype sharing among donors. Higher generation probabilities were observed for clonotypes shared by all four sorted-subset donors than for non-shared clonotypes. Sampling was restricted to blood, and TCR repertoires in tissues likely differ from the TCR repertoires found in blood.

Using the deep immunoSEQ assay, multiplex PCR amplified TCR CDR3 regions from genomic DNA. Extracted genomic DNA from each cell subset was distributed evenly across all wells of several immunoSEQ 96-well plates, and each plate was treated as a replicate. For sorted subsets, 150 to 250 ng genomic DNA, equal to tens of thousands of T cell genomes, was loaded into each replicate PCR. The purified libraries were quantified using a Qubit 3.0 fluorometer, sized with a Bioanalyzer 2100, and then quantified again using the KAPA Library Quantification kit. Each immunoSEQ 96-well plate was sequenced on its own single-read 150-cycle Illumina NextSeq 550 flow cell. In the authors' own workflow: Because the immunoSEQ output included only junctional sequences and no quality scores, the filtering could not be the same as the filtering used for full-length reads. Sequences were annotated with PyIR, a Python wrapper for IgBLAST v1.9, and V/J genes and CDR3 were assigned using IMGT germline references. Reads were removed for weak V/J assignments (E-value above 1e-6), missing CDR3, stop codons, out-of-frame junctions, or ambiguous translated residues. V3J clonotypes were defined as sequences sharing the same inferred V gene, J gene, and CDR3 amino acid sequence. To compute the percentage overlap between repertoires, the number of shared unique clonotypes was divided by the size of the smaller repertoire. Three approaches were used to assess repertoire richness: RTK rarefaction, the Chao1 estimator, and Recon v2.1 estimates of unobserved clonotypes. OLGA was used to compute generation probabilities for all TCRbeta clonotypes that the gDNA method yielded from four donors. The source is immuneACCESS, and TCRdb retained only in-frame sequences with V and J called. Part of the clones is not carried over; for the studies checked, unresolved V genes explain less than half of this, and the remainder is unexplained. The V and J calls and the clone size are those of that table, but D and trimming were determined from the DNA. Present in this sample are some 2.1 million clones, roughly 94% of which were seen just once. The ten largest clones add up to around 1.1% of the sample.

From its cysteine to its phenylalanine, the CDR3 spans 15 amino acids. Kept here is only the CDR3 DNA, which spans 45 bases and is read in frame from base 1. Deletion took 0 bases off V and 1 base off J, with a span of 5 bases between the germline ends. CDR1 and CDR2, per the germline V gene, are SGDLS and YYNGEE. Points on this clone: Its antigen remains undetermined. No much larger clone exists at a distance of one base, and base qualities are not known. This sample includes further DNA sequences coding for the same CDR3.

Input material: naive CD8+ T cells sorted from blood. In light of the paper, this sample's cell subset or site label describes: CD45RA+CCR7+. The rearranged chain carries TRBV9 and TRBJ2-6; there is no confident call for the D gene. This receptor was taken from a man between 18 and 35 years old in good health. The CDR3 amino acid sequence is: CASSVAGSGANVLTF. The DNA sequence follows: TGTGCCAGCAGCGTAGCCGGGTCTGGGGCCAACGTCCTGACTTTC.